This T cell receptor (beta chain) was recovered during a study of blood T cell repertoires in COVID-19. Study-wide background: COVID-19 samples collected from the United States, Italy and Spain covered acute and convalescent phases. Nucleic acid was either cDNA or gDNA, and it came from T cells, B-cell-depleted T cells, or PBMCs.

The CDR3 contains 13 residues. Germline V gives CDR1 SEHNR, CDR2 FQNEAQ (reference sequence). Trimming took 8 bases from V and 4 from J; bases not matched to a gene: 6. Original handling: Amplification of reference gene primers was used by the study to estimate nucleated cell counts. Using immunoSEQ multiplex PCR, the repertoire was profiled, and TCRdb retains in-frame clones only, with some absent. V and J calls and clone size follow that table, whereas D and trimming were derived from the DNA. The table has a few hundred thousand clones, 86% seen once. The chain employs TRBV7-9 and TRBJ2-3, with 7 bases matching TRBD1. The sample was peripheral blood. This sequence was found in a man aged 30 to 39 with active or convalescent COVID-19. The CDR3 here is CASQGDNSDTQYF. The DNA of the CDR3 is TGTGCCAGCCAGGGGGATAATTCAGATACGCAGTATTTT.